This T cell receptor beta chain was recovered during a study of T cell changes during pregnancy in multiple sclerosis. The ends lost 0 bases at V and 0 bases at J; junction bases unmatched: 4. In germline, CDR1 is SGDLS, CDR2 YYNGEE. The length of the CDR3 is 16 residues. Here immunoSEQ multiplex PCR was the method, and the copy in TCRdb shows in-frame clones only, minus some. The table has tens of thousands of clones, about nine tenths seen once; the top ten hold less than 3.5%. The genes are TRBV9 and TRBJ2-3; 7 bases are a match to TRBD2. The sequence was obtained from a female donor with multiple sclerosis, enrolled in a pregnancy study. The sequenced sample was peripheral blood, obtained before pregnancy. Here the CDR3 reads CASSVDPGGSTDTQYF. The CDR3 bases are TGTGCCAGCAGCGTAGATCCGGGGGGAAGCACAGATACGCAGTATTTT.